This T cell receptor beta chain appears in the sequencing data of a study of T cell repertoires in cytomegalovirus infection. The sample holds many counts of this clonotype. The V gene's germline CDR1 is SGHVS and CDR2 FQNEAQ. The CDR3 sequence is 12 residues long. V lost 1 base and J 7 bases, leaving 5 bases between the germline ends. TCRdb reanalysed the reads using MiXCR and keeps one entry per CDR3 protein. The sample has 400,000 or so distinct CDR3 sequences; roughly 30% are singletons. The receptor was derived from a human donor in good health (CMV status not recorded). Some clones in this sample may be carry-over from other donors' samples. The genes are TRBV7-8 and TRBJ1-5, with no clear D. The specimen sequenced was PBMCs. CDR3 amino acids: CASSLGGQPQHF. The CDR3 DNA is TGTGCCAGCAGCTTAGGTGGACAGCCCCAGCATTTT.